This T cell receptor beta chain was retrieved from a study of blood T cell repertoires in COVID-19. Background on the study: COVID-19 samples, acute and convalescent, were from the United States, Italy and Spain. The analysed material was cDNA or gDNA that came from T cells, B-cell-depleted T cells, or PBMCs.

One Seattle source followed patients from active infection through their disease course. The ends lost 7 bases at V and 6 bases at J; junction bases unmatched: 9. The CDR3 contains 15 residues. Germline values: CDR1 MNHEY, CDR2 SVGAGI. In its sample, this clone was seen once. Original analysis: The assay estimated nucleated cells by amplifying reference gene primers. Produced via immunoSEQ multiplex PCR; TCRdb's table is partial and in-frame only. The V and J calls and clone size are taken from that table; D and trimming were inferred from the DNA. The sample comprises about 170,000 clones, roughly 88% of which are singletons, and about 6.9% rests with the top ten.

This rearrangement joins TRBV6-5 to TRBJ1-4, with TRBD1 matching 9 bases. The source of this sequence is an elderly man with COVID-19, enrolled during active disease. The sample taken for sequencing was peripheral blood. The CDR3 DNA reads as TGTGCCAGCAACCCTATCGGGACAGGGCATGAAAAACTGTTTTTT. This sequence encodes CASNPIGTGHEKLFF.